These T cell receptor beta chains were read from a single sample in a study of cytomegalovirus exposure and HLA in healthy donors. Clones were read by immunoSEQ multiplex PCR, and TCRdb kept only the in-frame ones, dropping some. The repertoire has about 90,000 clones, roughly 79% of them found once; the top ten carry about 0.5%. Sequencing was carried out using PBMCs. These receptors came from a man in his thirties or forties in good health and CMV-seronegative. The CDR3 runs from the conserved cysteine through the conserved F or W. The order of the fields is V gene, D gene, J gene, clone size, CDR3 protein, CDR3 DNA. The D gene is left open where the match is weak. Some rows have no size entry. The others give once, few or many, or a class for an expanded clone.

V: TRBV11-3
D: -
J: TRBJ2-1
size: -
CDR3: CASSLESGHYNEQFF
DNA: TGTGCCAGCAGCTTAGAATCAGGGCATTACAATGAGCAGTTCTTC

V: TRBV6-1
D: -
J: TRBJ1-2
size: -
CDR3: CASSERSYGYTF
DNA: TGTGCCAGCAGTGAAAGGAGCTATGGCTACACCTTC

V: TRBV2
D: TRBD1
J: TRBJ2-5
size: -
CDR3: CASSEGTGRQETQYF
DNA: TGTGCCAGCAGTGAAGGGACAGGCCGTCAAGAGACCCAGTACTTC

V: TRBV9
D: TRBD2
J: TRBJ2-7
size: -
CDR3: CASSVSAGGREQYF
DNA: TGTGCCAGCAGCGTTTCCGCGGGGGGGCGTGAGCAGTACTTC

V: TRBV7-9
D: -
J: TRBJ2-1
size: -
CDR3: CASSRQGFF
DNA: TGTGCCAGCAGTCGGCAGGGCTTCTTC

V: TRBV13
D: -
J: TRBJ1-4
size: once
CDR3: CASSLWGHGVEKLFF
DNA: TGTGCCAGCAGCTTATGGGGGCATGGGGTCGAAAAACTGTTTTTT

V: TRBV5-1
D: TRBD1
J: TRBJ1-3
size: -
CDR3: CASSPKGQVFSGNTIYF
DNA: TGCGCCAGCAGCCCCAAGGGACAGGTCTTCTCTGGAAACACCATATATTTT

V: TRBV5-8
D: TRBD2
J: TRBJ2-3
size: -
CDR3: CASKGGPSTDTQYF
DNA: TGTGCCAGCAAGGGAGGGCCCAGTACAGATACGCAGTATTTT

V: TRBV7-9
D: -
J: TRBJ1-2
size: -
CDR3: CASSSQLGTAHGYTF
DNA: TGTGCCAGCAGTTCGCAGCTGGGGACTGCTCATGGCTACACCTTC

V: TRBV4-3
D: TRBD1
J: TRBJ2-2
size: few
CDR3: CASSPGTANTGELFF
DNA: TGCGCCAGCAGTCCGGGGACAGCTAACACCGGGGAGCTGTTTTTT

V: TRBV5-6
D: -
J: TRBJ1-1
size: few
CDR3: CASRGSGVIPEAFF
DNA: TGTGCCAGCAGGGGATCAGGGGTTATCCCTGAAGCTTTCTTT

V: TRBV7-9
D: -
J: TRBJ1-2
size: -
CDR3: CSGLEAISGYTF
DNA: TGTTCCGGATTGGAGGCAATAAGTGGCTACACCTTC

V: TRBV5-1
D: -
J: TRBJ1-2
size: -
CDR3: CASSLGGTPQANYGYTF
DNA: TGCGCCAGCAGCTTGGGAGGGACACCTCAAGCTAACTATGGCTACACCTTC

V: TRBV7-2
D: -
J: TRBJ1-1
size: -
CDR3: CASSLSAGRNTEAFF
DNA: TGTGCCAGCAGCTTATCAGCAGGGCGGAACACTGAAGCTTTCTTT

V: TRBV27
D: TRBD1
J: TRBJ1-1
size: -
CDR3: CASTPGGGISEAFF
DNA: TGTGCCAGCACTCCAGGGGGTGGTATTTCTGAAGCTTTCTTT

V: TRBV4-1
D: TRBD2
J: TRBJ2-1
size: -
CDR3: CASSQPAASGLNNEQFF
DNA: TGCGCCAGCAGCCAACCTGCCGCTAGCGGGCTCAACAATGAGCAGTTCTTC

V: TRBV9
D: TRBD2
J: TRBJ2-1
size: few
CDR3: CASSVLAGGYNEQFF
DNA: TGTGCCAGCAGCGTATTGGCGGGAGGGTACAATGAGCAGTTCTTC

V: TRBV15
D: -
J: TRBJ1-1
size: -
CDR3: CATSSAHHRTVRNTEAFF
DNA: TGTGCCACCAGCAGTGCTCACCACAGGACAGTCAGGAACACTGAAGCTTTCTTT

V: TRBV7-9
D: TRBD2
J: TRBJ2-3
size: few
CDR3: CSSSSSETSGPSTDTQYF
DNA: TGTTCCAGCAGCTCGTCCGAGACTAGCGGCCCGAGCACAGATACGCAGTATTTT

V: TRBV5-8
D: -
J: TRBJ2-1
size: -
CDR3: CASGRPYNEQFF
DNA: TGTGCCAGCGGGAGGCCCTACAATGAGCAGTTCTTC

V: TRBV7-2
D: -
J: TRBJ1-4
size: -
CDR3: CASSQRVAGGEKLFF
DNA: TGTGCCAGCAGCCAACGGGTGGCCGGCGGGGAAAAACTGTTTTTT

V: TRBV2
D: -
J: TRBJ1-2
size: -
CDR3: CASRPNTRQGYTF
DNA: TGTGCCAGCAGGCCTAACACTAGGCAAGGCTACACCTTC

V: TRBV7-6
D: TRBD2
J: TRBJ2-1
size: once
CDR3: CASSLKGPGLGGNEQFF
DNA: TGTGCCAGCAGCTTAAAGGGGCCGGGACTAGGCGGCAATGAGCAGTTCTTC

V: TRBV6-6
D: TRBD1
J: TRBJ1-1
size: -
CDR3: CASSLGTGDRNTEAFF
DNA: TGTGCCAGCAGTCTCGGGACAGGAGACCGGAACACTGAAGCTTTCTTT

V: TRBV9
D: -
J: TRBJ1-4
size: few
CDR3: CASSVKGATNEKLFF
DNA: TGTGCCAGCAGCGTGAAGGGGGCAACTAATGAAAAACTGTTTTTT

V: TRBV18
D: TRBD1
J: TRBJ1-5
size: -
CDR3: CASSRGTGSQPQHF
DNA: TGTGCCAGCTCACGGGGGACAGGGAGTCAGCCCCAGCATTTT

V: TRBV6-6
D: -
J: TRBJ1-3
size: -
CDR3: CASSYEDGNTIYF
DNA: TGTGCCAGCAGTTACGAGGATGGAAACACCATATATTTT

V: TRBV7-6
D: TRBD1
J: TRBJ1-1
size: -
CDR3: CASSLGGQGAYTEAFF
DNA: TGTGCCAGCAGCTTAGGAGGACAGGGGGCTTATACTGAAGCTTTCTTT

V: TRBV7-8
D: -
J: TRBJ2-3
size: once
CDR3: CASSLVHGGRIDTQYF
DNA: TGTGCCAGCAGCTTAGTTCACGGAGGGAGGATAGATACGCAGTATTTT

V: TRBV18
D: -
J: TRBJ1-1
size: -
CDR3: CASSSIGPSEAFF
DNA: TGTGCCAGCTCGTCGATCGGTCCATCTGAAGCTTTCTTT

V: TRBV29-1
D: -
J: TRBJ2-5
size: once
CDR3: CSVKEGGQTQYF
DNA: TGCAGCGTAAAAGAGGGGGGGCAGACCCAGTACTTC

V: TRBV19
D: -
J: TRBJ1-3
size: -
CDR3: CASTNSGNTIYF
DNA: TGTGCCAGTACCAACTCTGGAAACACCATATATTTT

V: TRBV18
D: -
J: TRBJ1-4
size: once
CDR3: CASSPGHIEKLFF
DNA: TGTGCCAGCTCACCAGGTCACATTGAAAAACTGTTTTTT

V: TRBV6-1
D: -
J: TRBJ2-4
size: once
CDR3: CASSTGAGGNIQYF
DNA: TGTGCCAGCAGCACGGGTGCAGGAGGGAACATTCAGTACTTC

V: TRBV5-6
D: TRBD1
J: TRBJ1-2
size: -
CDR3: CASSLPGQGYGYTF
DNA: TGTGCCAGCAGCTTACCGGGACAGGGCTATGGCTACACCTTC

V: TRBV6-6
D: TRBD1
J: TRBJ1-5
size: few
CDR3: CASSSPTGQPFQHF
DNA: TGTGCCAGCAGTTCCCCAACGGGACAGCCGTTCCAGCATTTT

V: TRBV11-2
D: TRBD1
J: TRBJ2-5
size: -
CDR3: CASSQDRVDGKTQYF
DNA: TGTGCCAGCAGCCAGGACAGGGTTGATGGGAAAACCCAGTACTTC

V: TRBV5-1
D: TRBD1
J: TRBJ2-7
size: -
CDR3: CASSQQGGYEQYF
DNA: TGCGCCAGCAGCCAACAGGGGGGATACGAGCAGTACTTC

V: TRBV29-1
D: -
J: TRBJ1-1
size: few
CDR3: CSVSLEGRGAEAFF
DNA: TGCAGCGTGAGCCTGGAGGGTAGAGGCGCTGAAGCTTTCTTT

V: TRBV28
D: -
J: TRBJ1-2
size: -
CDR3: CASSLWAGSYGYTF
DNA: TGTGCCAGCAGTTTATGGGCAGGGTCCTATGGCTACACCTTC

V: TRBV2
D: -
J: TRBJ1-1
size: -
CDR3: CASNGGGLLTGFVAEAFF
DNA: TGTGCCAGCAATGGCGGCGGGCTTCTGACGGGGTTCGTCGCTGAAGCTTTCTTT

V: TRBV4-1
D: -
J: TRBJ2-2
size: -
CDR3: CASSQASVANTGELFF
DNA: TGCGCCAGCAGCCAAGCGTCTGTCGCGAACACCGGGGAGCTGTTTTTT

V: TRBV10-3
D: TRBD1
J: TRBJ1-1
size: -
CDR3: CAISGDSEFEAFF
DNA: TGTGCCATCAGCGGGGACAGCGAATTTGAAGCTTTCTTT

V: TRBV9
D: -
J: TRBJ1-2
size: -
CDR3: CASSVALQVNIPGYTF
DNA: TGTGCCAGCAGCGTAGCCCTCCAGGTGAATATTCCTGGCTACACCTTC

V: TRBV7-9
D: -
J: TRBJ2-3
size: few
CDR3: CASRRRGHTDTQYF
DNA: TGTGCCAGCAGGCGCCGGGGTCACACAGATACGCAGTATTTT

V: TRBV5-1
D: TRBD2
J: TRBJ2-3
size: -
CDR3: CASSLETSGRLADTQYF
DNA: TGCGCCAGCAGCTTGGAGACTAGCGGGCGGTTAGCAGATACGCAGTATTTT

V: TRBV25-1
D: -
J: TRBJ1-1
size: -
CDR3: CASSSGVNTEAFF
DNA: TGTGCCAGCAGTTCAGGGGTGAACACTGAAGCTTTCTTT

V: TRBV7-9
D: -
J: TRBJ2-3
size: -
CDR3: CASSPSGVLTDTQYF
DNA: TGTGCCAGCAGCCCCTCCGGGGTACTGACAGATACGCAGTATTTT

V: TRBV6-1
D: -
J: TRBJ2-6
size: -
CDR3: CASSESTASGANVLTF
DNA: TGTGCCAGCAGTGAATCTACAGCCTCTGGGGCCAACGTCCTGACTTTC

V: TRBV19
D: -
J: TRBJ1-2
size: once
CDR3: CASSILPGNYGYTF
DNA: TGTGCCAGTAGTATCCTCCCAGGGAACTATGGCTACACCTTC

V: TRBV29-1
D: TRBD1
J: TRBJ1-5
size: once
CDR3: CSVGQGPSNQPQHF
DNA: TGCAGCGTTGGACAGGGACCGAGCAATCAGCCCCAGCATTTT

V: TRBV7-3
D: TRBD1
J: TRBJ1-1
size: -
CDR3: CASSHPGTGSEAFF
DNA: TGTGCCAGCAGCCATCCCGGGACAGGGTCTGAAGCTTTCTTT

V: TRBV6-1
D: -
J: TRBJ1-2
size: -
CDR3: CASSEVFQGVTYGYTF
DNA: TGTGCCAGCAGTGAAGTTTTCCAGGGTGTGACCTATGGCTACACCTTC

V: TRBV5-4
D: TRBD1
J: TRBJ1-1
size: few
CDR3: CASSLGDRVVSEAFF
DNA: TGTGCCAGCAGCTTGGGTGACAGGGTAGTTTCTGAAGCTTTCTTT